One and the same sample provided the 20 T cell receptor beta chains below, sequenced in a study of beta chain features in type 1 diabetes. TCRB transcripts that were expressed got sequenced, as all of the isolated RNA had been reverse transcribed. The method was immunoSEQ multiplex PCR; TCRdb's version includes in-frame clones alone and lacks a portion of them. The repertoire has 150,000 or so clones, 11% of them found once; the top ten carry around 2%. Sequenced: central memory CD4+ T cells from blood. The receptors shown here come from a man younger than 35 in good health.

This clone was detected a few times. This sequence joins TRBV5-1 and TRBJ2-4, with no clear D. Germline assignment: CDR1 SGHRS and CDR2 YFSETQ. CDR3 length equals 12 residues. V lost 4 bases and J lost 5, with 7 bases in between. Written as DNA, the CDR3 is TGCGCCAGCAGCCTCAGAGAAAACATTCAGTACTTC. This translates into CASSLRENIQYF. Based on the CDR3 plus reference TRBV5-1 and TRBJ2-4, the full variable domain is KAGVTQTPRYLIKTRGQQVTLSCSPISGHRSVSWYQQTPGQGLQFLFEYFSETQRNKGNFPGRFSGRQFSNSRSEMNVSTLELGDSALYLCASSLRENIQYFGAGTRLSVL.

The chain employs TRBV5-1 and TRBJ2-7; D not resolved. Per germline, CDR1 SGHRS and CDR2 YFSETQ. Between the trimmed V and J ends, which lost 1 base and 6 bases, there was a span of 5 bases. The CDR3 extends over 11 amino acids. The DNA for the CDR3 is TGCGCCAGCAGCTTGCTTCGCGAGCAGTACTTC. Protein sequence: CASSLLREQYF.

This clone showed up many times. This sequence joins TRBV6-6 and TRBJ2-5; D remains ambiguous. Trimming cost V 0 bases and J 2 bases, with 13 bases left between them. The germline CDR1 and CDR2 sequences are MNHNY and SVGAGI (reference sequence). The CDR3 spans 16 residues. CDR3 region: CASSYSGRTRQETQYF. The CDR3 coding sequence is TGTGCCAGCAGTTACTCGGGAAGGACGAGACAAGAGACCCAGTACTTC.

The V and J genes are TRBV25-1 and TRBJ1-6; D possibly corresponds to TRBD1 (5 bases). Per germline, CDR1 MGHDK and CDR2 SYGVNS. V gave up 0 bases and J gave up 9 bases, with 9 bases separating them. CDR3 size: 14 residues. The CDR3 region is CASSEYRGVSPLHF. The DNA for the CDR3 is TGTGCCAGCAGTGAATATAGGGGAGTTTCACCCCTCCACTTT. The variable domain in full, completed from reference TRBV25-1 and TRBJ1-6, reads EADIYQTPRYLVIGTGKKITLECSQTMGHDKMYWYQQDPGMELHLIHYSYGVNSTEKGDLSSESTVSRIRTEHFPLTLESARPSHTSQYLCASSEYRGVSPLHFGNGTRLTVT.

Comment on this clone: Compared with germline, one end of the junction differs, possibly owing to a read error. The V gene is TRBV20-1, the J gene TRBJ2-7; 7 bases are shared with TRBD2. The CDR3 has 11 residues. CDR1 and CDR2 from the germline V gene are DFQATT and SNEGSKA (reference sequence). Written as DNA, the CDR3 is TGCAGTGCTAGTGAACCGGGACTACCGAACTTC. Amino acid sequence: CSASEPGLPNF.

This chain uses TRBV11-2 with TRBJ2-5, with TRBD1 identical over 9 bases. CDR3 size: 14 residues. Germline V gives CDR1 SGHAT, CDR2 FQNNGV. With 5 bases clipped from V and 7 bases from J, the junction kept 8 bases outside the gene matches. CDR3 region: CASSPPGQGATQYF. The CDR3 nucleotides read TGTGCCAGCAGCCCACCGGGACAGGGCGCGACCCAGTACTTC.

In its sample, this clone was seen a few times. This sequence joins TRBV19 and TRBJ2-1; TRBD2 aligns across 10 bases. The CDR3 covers 15 residues. After removal of 4 bases from V and 9 bases from J, the junction contained 9 bases not matched to a gene. From germline, CDR1 is LNHDA and CDR2 SQIVND (reference sequence). The CDR3 coding sequence is TGTGCCAGTAGTAAAAAGCGGGAGGGCCAGAGTGAGCAGTTCTTC. Translated: CASSKKREGQSEQFF.

This chain joins TRBV6-5 and TRBJ2-1; 11 positions agree with TRBD1. The V and J ends lost 6 bases and 4 bases, in that order; junction bases with no gene match: 5. CDR3 length: 15 amino acids. Germline V gives CDR1 MNHEY, CDR2 SVGAGI. CDR3 DNA: TGTGCCAGCAGACCCGGGACAGGGGGGTACAATGAGCAGTTCTTC. It encodes CASRPGTGGYNEQFF.

This clone appeared a few times. V is TRBV9 and J is TRBJ1-1, with D unclear. Trimming left V 4 bases short and J 1 base short, with 14 bases between. Looked up from germline, CDR1 is SGDLS and CDR2 is YYNGEE. The length of the CDR3 is 15 residues. In nucleotides, the CDR3 is TGTGCCAGCAGCTTCCAGGACGGATCGAACACTGAAGCTTTCTTT. As protein: CASSFQDGSNTEAFF.

This clone was observed a few times. The chain employs TRBV18 and TRBJ2-7; TRBD1 might be the D (6 bases). Trimming removed 5 bases from V and 6 bases from J, with 11 bases in between. Looked up from germline, CDR1 is KGHSH and CDR2 is LQKENI. The CDR3 sequence is 12 residues long. CDR3: CASSMDSIEQYF. CDR3 sequence (DNA): TGTGCCAGCTCAATGGACAGTATCGAGCAGTACTTC. The complete variable domain, with remaining parts taken from reference TRBV18 and TRBJ2-7, reads NAGVMQNPRHLVRRRGQEARLRCSPMKGHSHVYWYRQLPEEGLKFMVYLQKENIIDESGMPKERFSAEFPKEGPSILRIQQVVRGDSAAYFCASSMDSIEQYFGPGTRLTVT.

As concerns this clone: It differs at one base from a far larger clone, so likely a read error. V and J are TRBV29-1 and TRBJ2-1; TRBD1 agrees at 9 bases. There are 13 residues in the CDR3. After removal of 7 bases from V and 5 bases from J, the junction contained 6 bases not matched to a gene. The germline V gene encodes CDR1 SQVTM and CDR2 ANQGSEA. Here the CDR3 reads CSDGTGTNNEQFF. For the CDR3, the DNA is TGCAGCGATGGGACAGGGACTAACAATGAGCAGTTCTTC.

V is TRBV9 and J is TRBJ1-2; D call uncertain. This CDR3 contains 15 residues. Per the germline V gene, CDR1 is SGDLS and CDR2 is YYNGEE. V lost 0 bases, J lost 4 bases, and 13 bases lay in between. This CDR3 reads CASSVASKGSYGYTF. As DNA, the CDR3 is TGTGCCAGCAGCGTAGCTAGTAAGGGAAGCTATGGCTACACCTTC.

This clone was found a few times. This chain links TRBV30 with TRBJ1-6; unclear D gene. The CDR3 length is 14 residues. V was clipped by 4 bases and J by 10 bases, with 17 bases between them. Per germline, CDR1 GTSNPN and CDR2 SVGIG (reference sequence). CDR3 in amino acids: CAWTHTPLSSPLHF. The CDR3, as DNA: TGTGCCTGGACCCACACCCCGTTGAGCTCACCCCTCCACTTT.

This clone was picked up a small number of times. This sequence joins TRBV5-1 and TRBJ2-7; D unresolved. This CDR3 contains 14 residues. V lost 4 bases, J lost 5 bases, and 16 bases lay in between. From germline, CDR1 is SGHRS and CDR2 YFSETQ. The CDR3 spells CASSPLGHPNEQYF. CDR3 sequence (DNA): TGCGCCAGCAGCCCCCTCGGTCATCCCAACGAGCAGTACTTC.

This clone was seen only a few times. The rearrangement joins TRBV9 to TRBJ2-2; a weak D match, TRBD2 (5 bases). The germline gives CDR1 SGDLS, CDR2 YYNGEE. The CDR3 sequence is 13 residues long. V lost 6 bases to trimming and J lost 4 bases, with 10 bases between them. CDR3 nucleotides: TGTGCCAGCACTGCGGGCTTCACCGGGGAGCTGTTTTTT. It codes for CASTAGFTGELFF.

A few counts support this clone. The V gene is TRBV18, the J gene TRBJ1-2; D unclear. Germline lookup yields CDR1 KGHSH and CDR2 LQKENI. The CDR3 runs to 14 residues. Trimming pared 3 bases from V and 0 bases from J, leaving 8 bases between. In nucleotides, the CDR3 is TGTGCCAGCTCACCTGAGAGCACTAACTATGGCTACACCTTC. Translated: CASSPESTNYGYTF.

The sample holds a few counts of this clone. The chain uses TRBV29-1 and TRBJ2-3; D uncertain. This CDR3 is built from 12 residues. Trimming pared 0 bases from V and 4 bases from J, leaving 5 bases between. Germline V gene lookup returns CDR1 SQVTM and CDR2 ANQGSEA. The chain's CDR3 is CSVEDMADTQYF. The CDR3 DNA is TGCAGCGTTGAAGATATGGCAGATACGCAGTATTTT.

This clone was detected once. The chain joins TRBV2 to TRBJ2-6, with a weak D call TRBD1 (5 bases). CDR3 length equals 18 residues. The germline gives CDR1 SNHLY, CDR2 FYNNEI. V was clipped by 9 bases and J by 0 bases, with 21 bases between them. This chain's CDR3 is CARAGPFQGNSGANVLTF. CDR3 sequence (DNA): TGTGCCAGAGCTGGGCCCTTCCAGGGTAACTCTGGGGCCAACGTCCTGACTTTC.

This clone was counted only a few times. The chain combines TRBV4-3 with TRBJ2-7, with 7 bases that match TRBD1. The V gene's germline CDR1 is LGHNA and CDR2 YSLEER. CDR3 size: 14 residues. The trim removed 3 bases at V and 2 bases at J, leaving 4 bases unmatched. Here the CDR3 DNA reads TGCGCCAGCAGCCAGGAACAGGGGACCTACGAGCAGTACTTC. Amino acid sequence: CASSQEQGTYEQYF.

This clone was detected only a few times. This chain connects TRBV28 to TRBJ1-4; perhaps TRBD1 as D (6 bases). The CDR3 runs 14 residues. Germline values: CDR1 MDHEN, CDR2 SYDVKM. Trimming shortened V by 8 bases and J by 8 bases, and 18 bases separated the two germline ends. CDR3 sequence reads: CASLGGGSGEKLFF. CDR3 DNA sequence: TGTGCCAGCTTAGGAGGGGGTTCAGGGGAAAAACTGTTTTTT.